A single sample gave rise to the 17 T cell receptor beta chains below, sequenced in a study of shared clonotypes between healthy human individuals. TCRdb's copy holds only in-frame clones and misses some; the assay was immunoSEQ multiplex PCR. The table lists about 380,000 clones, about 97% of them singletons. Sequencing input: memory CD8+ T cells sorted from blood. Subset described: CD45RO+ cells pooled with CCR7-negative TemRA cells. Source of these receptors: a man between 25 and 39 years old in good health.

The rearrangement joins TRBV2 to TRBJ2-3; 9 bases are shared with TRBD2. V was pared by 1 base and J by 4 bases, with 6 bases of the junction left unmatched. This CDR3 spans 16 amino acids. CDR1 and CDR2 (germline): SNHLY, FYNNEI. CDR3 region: CASSEVAGGPSDTQYF. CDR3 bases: TGTGCCAGCAGTGAAGTGGCGGGAGGGCCCTCAGATACGCAGTATTTT.

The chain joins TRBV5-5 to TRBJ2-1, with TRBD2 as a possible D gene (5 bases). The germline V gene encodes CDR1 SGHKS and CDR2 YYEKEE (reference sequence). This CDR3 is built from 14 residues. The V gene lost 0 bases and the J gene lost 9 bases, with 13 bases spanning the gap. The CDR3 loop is CASSLGFMGAEQFF. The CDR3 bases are TGTGCCAGCAGCTTGGGTTTTATGGGAGCTGAGCAGTTCTTC.

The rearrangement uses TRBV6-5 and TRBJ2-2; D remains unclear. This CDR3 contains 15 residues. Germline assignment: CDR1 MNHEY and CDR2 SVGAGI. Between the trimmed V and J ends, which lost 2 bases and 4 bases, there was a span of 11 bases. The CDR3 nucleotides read TGTGCCAGCAGTTACGGTTTTACCTTCACCGGGGAGCTGTTTTTT. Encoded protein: CASSYGFTFTGELFF.

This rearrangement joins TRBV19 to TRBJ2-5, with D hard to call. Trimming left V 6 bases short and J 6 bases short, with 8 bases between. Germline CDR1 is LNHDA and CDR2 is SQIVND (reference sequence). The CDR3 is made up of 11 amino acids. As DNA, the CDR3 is TGTGCCAGTAGCACCGGCAAGACCCAGTACTTC. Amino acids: CASSTGKTQYF.

The CDR3 DNA reads as TGCGCCAGCAGCTTGGGGGTCAATCAGCCCCAGCATTTT. It specifies CASSLGVNQPQHF. The rearrangement joins TRBV5-1 to TRBJ1-5; D is unresolved. Germline V CDR1 and CDR2: SGHRS, YFSETQ. The CDR3 is 13 residues long. Trimming stripped 0 bases from V and 3 bases from J, with 4 bases between.

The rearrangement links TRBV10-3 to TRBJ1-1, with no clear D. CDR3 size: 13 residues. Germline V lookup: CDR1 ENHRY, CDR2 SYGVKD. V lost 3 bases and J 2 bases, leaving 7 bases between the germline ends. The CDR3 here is CAISERGNTEAFF. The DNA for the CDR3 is TGTGCCATCAGTGAAAGAGGAAACACTGAAGCTTTCTTT.

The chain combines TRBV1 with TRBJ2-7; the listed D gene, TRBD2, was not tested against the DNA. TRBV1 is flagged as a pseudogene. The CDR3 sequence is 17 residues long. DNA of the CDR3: TGCACCAGCAGCCAAGATCCATCGACTAGCTTCTTCTACGAGCAGTACTTC. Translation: CTSSQDPSTSFFYEQYF.

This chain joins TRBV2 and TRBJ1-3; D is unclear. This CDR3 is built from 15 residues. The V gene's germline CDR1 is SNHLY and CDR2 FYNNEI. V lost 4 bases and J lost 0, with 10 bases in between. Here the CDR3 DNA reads TGTGCCAGCAGTGTTATGGGAGTCTCTGGAAACACCATATATTTT. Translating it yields CASSVMGVSGNTIYF. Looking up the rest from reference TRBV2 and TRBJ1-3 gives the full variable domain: EPEVTQTPSHQVTQMGQEVILRCVPISNHLYFYWYRQILGQKVEFLVSFYNNEISEKSEIFDDQFSVERPDGSNFTLKIRSTKLEDSAMYFCASSVMGVSGNTIYFGEGSWLTVV.

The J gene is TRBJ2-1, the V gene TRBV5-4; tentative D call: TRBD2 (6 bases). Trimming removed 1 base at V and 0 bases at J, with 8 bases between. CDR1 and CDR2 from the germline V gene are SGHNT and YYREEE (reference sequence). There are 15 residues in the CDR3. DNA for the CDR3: TGTGCCAGCAGCTTGCGGGAGAGCTCCTACAATGAGCAGTTCTTC. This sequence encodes CASSLRESSYNEQFF.

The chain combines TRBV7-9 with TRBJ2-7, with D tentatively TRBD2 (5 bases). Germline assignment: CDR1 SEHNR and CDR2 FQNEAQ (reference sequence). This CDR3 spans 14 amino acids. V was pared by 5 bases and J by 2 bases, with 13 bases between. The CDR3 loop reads CASSPRTGTYEQYF. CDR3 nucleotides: TGTGCCAGCAGCCCCCGGACGGGGACCTACGAGCAGTACTTC. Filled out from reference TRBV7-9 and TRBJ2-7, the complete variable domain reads DTGVSQNPRHKITKRGQNVTFRCDPISEHNRLYWYRQTLGQGPEFLTYFQNEAQLEKSRLLSDRFSAERPKGSFSTLEIQRTEQGDSAMYLCASSPRTGTYEQYFGPGTRLTVT.

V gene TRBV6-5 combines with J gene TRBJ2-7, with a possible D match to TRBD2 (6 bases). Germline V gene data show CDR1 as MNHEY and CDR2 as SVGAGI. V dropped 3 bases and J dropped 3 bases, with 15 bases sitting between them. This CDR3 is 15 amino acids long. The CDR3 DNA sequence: TGTGCCAGCAGTTATTCGGCGGGGCAATTCTACGAGCAGTACTTC. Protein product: CASSYSAGQFYEQYF.

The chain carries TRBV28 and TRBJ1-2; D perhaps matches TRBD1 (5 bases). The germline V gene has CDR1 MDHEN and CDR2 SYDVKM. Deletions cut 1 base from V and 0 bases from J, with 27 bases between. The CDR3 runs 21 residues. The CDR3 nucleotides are TGTGCCAGCAGTTTATTGATTCATCGCGCTTTTGGGACCCTAGCTAACTATGGCTACACCTTC. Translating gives CASSLLIHRAFGTLANYGYTF.

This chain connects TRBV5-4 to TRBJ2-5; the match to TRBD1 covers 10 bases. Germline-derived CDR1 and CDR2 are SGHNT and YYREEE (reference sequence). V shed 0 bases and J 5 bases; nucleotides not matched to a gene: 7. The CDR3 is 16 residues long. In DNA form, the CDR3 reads TGTGCCAGCAGCTTGGAGACAGGGGGCAGTGGGGAGACCCAGTACTTC. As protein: CASSLETGGSGETQYF.

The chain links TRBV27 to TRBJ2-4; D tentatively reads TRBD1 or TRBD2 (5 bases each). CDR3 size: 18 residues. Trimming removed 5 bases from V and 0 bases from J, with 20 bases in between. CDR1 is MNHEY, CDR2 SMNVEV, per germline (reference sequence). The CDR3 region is CASSLRDPGTVAKNIQYF. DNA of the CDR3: TGTGCCAGCAGTCTCCGGGACCCTGGGACCGTAGCCAAAAACATTCAGTACTTC.

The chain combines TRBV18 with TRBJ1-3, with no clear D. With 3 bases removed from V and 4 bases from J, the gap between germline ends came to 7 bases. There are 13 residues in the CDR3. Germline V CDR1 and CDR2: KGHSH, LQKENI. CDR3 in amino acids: CASSPAVGNTIYF. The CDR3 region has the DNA TGTGCCAGCTCACCGGCGGTGGGAAACACCATATATTTT.

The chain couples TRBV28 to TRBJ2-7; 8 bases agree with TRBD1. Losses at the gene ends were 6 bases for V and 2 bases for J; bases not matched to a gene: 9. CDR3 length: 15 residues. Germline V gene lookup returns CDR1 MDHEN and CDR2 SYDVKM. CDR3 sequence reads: CASRVRTGHPYEQYF. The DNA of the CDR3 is TGTGCCAGCAGAGTAAGGACAGGGCACCCCTACGAGCAGTACTTC. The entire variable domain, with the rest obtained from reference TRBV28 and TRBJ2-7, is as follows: DVKVTQSSRYLVKRTGEKVFLECVQDMDHENMFWYRQDPGLGLRLIYFSYDVKMKEKGDIPEGYSVSREKKERFSLILESASTNQTSMYLCASRVRTGHPYEQYFGPGTRLTVT.

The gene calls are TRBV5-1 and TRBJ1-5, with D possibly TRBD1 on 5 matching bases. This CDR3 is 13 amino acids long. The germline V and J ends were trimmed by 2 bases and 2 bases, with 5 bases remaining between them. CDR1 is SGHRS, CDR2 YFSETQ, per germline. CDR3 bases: TGCGCCAGCAGCTTCAGGGGCAATCAGCCCCAGCATTTT. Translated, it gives CASSFRGNQPQHF.